The 5 T cell receptor beta chains below all came from one sample that was sequenced in a study of metastatic and nonmetastatic thyroid tumors. Ahead of thyroid surgery, no patient had received treatment of any kind. TCRdb reanalyzed the PCR reads via MiXCR. Seen here are tens of thousands of clones, 30% to 40% observed once, and the top ten hold about 16%. What was sequenced was tumor tissue. These receptors were taken from a female donor with papillary thyroid cancer or a benign thyroid nodule (not recorded which). Some clones in this sample may be carry-over from other donors' samples.

This rearrangement joins TRBV20-1 to TRBJ2-7; no definite D call. V lost 3 bases to trimming and J lost 1 base, with 4 bases between them. Germline CDR1 and CDR2: DFQATT and SNEGSKA (reference sequence). The CDR3 extends over 11 amino acids. The CDR3 sequence: CSASTSYEQYF. The CDR3 nucleotides read TGCAGTGCTAGCACGTCCTACGAGCAGTACTTC.

The rearrangement uses TRBV6-1 and TRBJ1-2; D is possibly TRBD1 (6 bases). Trimming took 1 base from V and 4 from J, leaving 13 bases between them. Germline assignment: CDR1 MNHNS and CDR2 SASEGT. CDR3 length: 15 amino acids. In nucleotides, the CDR3 is TGTGCCAGCAGTGAAGAGCCGACAGGAGGCTATGGCTACACCTTC. Amino acids: CASSEEPTGGYGYTF.

V and J are TRBV20-1 and TRBJ2-7; 9 nucleotides agree with TRBD2. V dropped 3 bases and J dropped 0; count of bases not matched to a gene: 6. The germline V gene encodes CDR1 DFQATT and CDR2 SNEGSKA (reference sequence). The CDR3 has 15 residues. The DNA for the CDR3 is TGCAGTGCTAGGGCGGGTAGCGGGAGCTCCTACGAGCAGTACTTC. The encoded protein is CSARAGSGSSYEQYF.

Comments on this clone: An end of the junction differs from the germline gene, which may be a read error. The chain couples TRBV5-1 to TRBJ2-3; D might be TRBD1 or TRBD2, each matching 5 bases. The CDR3 consists of 16 residues. From germline, CDR1 is SGHRS and CDR2 YFSETQ. The CDR3 sequence is CASSLGVSVGKDTQYF. The DNA of the CDR3 is TGCGCCAGCAGTTTGGGGGTCAGCGTGGGTAAGGATACGCAGTATTTT. The variable domain in full, completed from reference TRBV5-1 and TRBJ2-3, reads KAGVTQTPRYLIKTRGQQVTLSCSPISGHRSVSWYQQTPGQGLQFLFEYFSETQRNKGNFPGRFSGRQFSNSRSEMNVSTLELGDSALYLCASSLGVSVGKDTQYFGPGTRLTVL.

This clone appeared a few times. This sequence joins TRBV2 and TRBJ1-6; no clear D. The V end lost 5 bases, the J end lost 14 bases, and 13 bases lay between the germline ends. The germline V gene has CDR1 SNHLY and CDR2 FYNNEI. The CDR3 is made up of 12 amino acids. The DNA for the CDR3 is TGTGCCAGCAGTTCTTTGAGTTTGACCCTCCACTTT. Its translation is CASSSLSLTLHF.